A selection of T cell receptor beta chains follows, all from one sample in a study of siplizumab effects on memory and regulatory T cells. The method was immunoSEQ multiplex PCR; TCRdb's version includes in-frame clones alone and lacks a portion of them. The sample lists approximately 94,000 clones; about 95% were seen once. The specimen was non-Treg CD4+ T cells sorted from blood. These receptors were taken from a human donor in good health. Each CDR3 is given with its conserved first and last residue. Fields, in order: J gene, V gene, CDR3 length, CDR3 protein.

>TRBJ2-7|TRBV5-1|13
CASSTTRDNEQYF
>TRBJ1-3|TRBV5-1|16
CASSLDRPLSGNTIYF
>TRBJ1-1|TRBV6-6|14
CASSYSTGNTEAFF
>TRBJ2-7|TRBV27|17
CASSPYPGLAATYEQYF
>TRBJ1-1|TRBV7-3|13
CASSLTLNTEAFF
>TRBJ2-3|TRBV6-4|15
CASRRTSGSTDTQYF
>TRBJ2-5|TRBV11-2|14
CASSLLGGQETQYF
>TRBJ1-2|TRBV30|16
CAWSPPGQGANYGYTF
>TRBJ2-1|TRBV30|14
CAWSKGQLYNEQFF
>TRBJ2-6|TRBV12-5|18
CASGLVLAVSSGANVLTF
>TRBJ1-5|TRBV5-8|13
CASSLESNQPQHF
>TRBJ1-4|TRBV6-6|15
CATHGSGATNEKLFF
>TRBJ2-1|TRBV5-4|13
CASSLTGGNEQFF
>TRBJ2-6|TRBV30|16
CAWSRVGYSGANVLTF
>TRBJ1-5|TRBV6-5|16
CASSSYPDRLNQPQHF
>TRBJ1-3|TRBV19|13
CASSIGAGNTIYF
>TRBJ2-7|TRBV10-2|14
CASRSAGGPYEQYF
>TRBJ2-7|TRBV10-1|16
CAKYADSGRSSYEQYF
>TRBJ2-2|TRBV19|14
CASSARANTGELFF
>TRBJ2-3|TRBV5-1|18
CASSLVGASMGSVDTQYF
>TRBJ1-3|TRBV5-6|14
CASSLHGNGNTIYF
>TRBJ2-7|TRBV11-2|18
CASSLKSFSASGEYEQYF
>TRBJ2-3|TRBV5-1|16
CASSSEGAIVRDTQYF
>TRBJ2-1|TRBV19|13
CASSPGGYNEQFF
>TRBJ2-5|TRBV14|17
CASSHLTSGPRGGTQYF
>TRBJ1-5|TRBV9|17
CASSEPPRDRGNQPQHF
>TRBJ1-5|TRBV9|15
CASSVVSRANQPQHF
>TRBJ1-2|TRBV5-4|15
CASSSREFNYDGYTF
>TRBJ1-2|TRBV7-9|16
CASSLVGTGEGYGYTF
>TRBJ2-5|TRBV5-1|17
CASSFSFQRRAAETQYF
>TRBJ2-7|TRBV28|15
CASSQGTSGSFTQYF
>TRBJ2-2|TRBV10-2|12
CASSADSGELFF
>TRBJ2-2|TRBV9|15
CASSVGSSGTGELFF
>TRBJ2-3|TRBV18|16
CASSPVRQSGTDTQYF
>TRBJ2-1|TRBV11-2|12
CASSQQYGGQFF
>TRBJ2-4|TRBV7-2|16
CASSFGDFGAKNIQYF
>TRBJ2-1|TRBV4-1|16
CASSQPGRAPDNEQFF
>TRBJ2-1|TRBV5-6|16
CASSATSGRANNEQFF
>TRBJ2-5|TRBV6-5|15
CASSYTEGSWETQYF
>TRBJ1-1|TRBV28|18
CASSSAPGTNNLNTEAFF
>TRBJ2-2|TRBV11-2|16
CASSVVGGSLGGELFF
>TRBJ2-4|TRBV6-4|20
CASSERGHWSGNLAKNIQYF
>TRBJ1-5|TRBV19|16
CASSTGTGTGNQPQHF
>TRBJ1-1|TRBV6-5|15
CASISRPGAGTEAFF
>TRBJ2-2|TRBV21-1|19
CASSKDRLPPSPAPGELFF
>TRBJ1-4|TRBV25-1|15
CASSESRQGVEKLFF
>TRBJ2-5|TRBV4-1|19
CASSQESLAGGVDQETQYF
>TRBJ1-1|TRBV15|15
CATSRDYSTGTEAFF
>TRBJ1-4|TRBV15|12
CATSRDRTGTSF